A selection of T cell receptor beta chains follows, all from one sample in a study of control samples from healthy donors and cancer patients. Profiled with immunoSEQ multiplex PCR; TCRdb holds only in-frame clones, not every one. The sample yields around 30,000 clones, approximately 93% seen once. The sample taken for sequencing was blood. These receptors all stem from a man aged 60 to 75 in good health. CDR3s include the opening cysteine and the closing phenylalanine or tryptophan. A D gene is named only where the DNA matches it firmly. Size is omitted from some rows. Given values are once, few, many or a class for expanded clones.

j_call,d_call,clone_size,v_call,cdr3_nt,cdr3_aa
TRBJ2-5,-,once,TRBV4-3,TGCGCCAGCAGCCAAGAAACGGGCAGCTGGGGGGAGACCCAGTACTTC,CASSQETGSWGETQYF
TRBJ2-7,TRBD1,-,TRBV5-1,TGCGCCAGCAGCTTGGAGATAGGACAGGGGGCGAGCGAGCAGTACTTC,CASSLEIGQGASEQYF
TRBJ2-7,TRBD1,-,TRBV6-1,TGTGCCAGCAGTGACCGGGGACAGTTCCTAGGGGACGAGCAGTACTTC,CASSDRGQFLGDEQYF
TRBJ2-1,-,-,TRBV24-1,TGTGCCACCAGCCTCCACAATGAGCAGTTCTTC,CATSLHNEQFF
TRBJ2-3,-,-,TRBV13,TGTGCCAGCAGCTTAGGGGGGGGCCAAGATACGCAGTATTTT,CASSLGGGQDTQYF
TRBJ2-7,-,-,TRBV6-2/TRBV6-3,TGTGCCAGCAGTTACTACAGAAGGACCGACGAGCAGTACTTC,CASSYYRRTDEQYF
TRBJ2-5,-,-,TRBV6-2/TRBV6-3,TGTGCCAGCAGTTACCGTCGGGGCAAGGAGGAAGAGACCCAGTACTTC,CASSYRRGKEEETQYF
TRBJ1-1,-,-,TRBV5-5,TGTGCCAGCAGCTTCCGGCAGGGTGGGAACACTGAAGCTTTCTTT,CASSFRQGGNTEAFF
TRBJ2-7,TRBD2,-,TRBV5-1,TGCGCCAGCAGCATCAGAACTAGCGGGGCGTCCTACGAGCAGTACTTC,CASSIRTSGASYEQYF
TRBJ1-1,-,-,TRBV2,TGTGCCAGCAATCCAGGCGGGAACACTGAAGCTTTCTTT,CASNPGGNTEAFF
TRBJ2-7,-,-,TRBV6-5,TGTGCCAGCAGTTTGTTGGACGGAACCTACGAGCAGTACTTC,CASSLLDGTYEQYF
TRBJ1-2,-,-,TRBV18,TGTGCCAGCTCACCGTCGGGATCCCTCCGAGGCTACACCTTC,CASSPSGSLRGYTF
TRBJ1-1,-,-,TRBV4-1,TGCGCCAGCAGCCAAGATGCGTCGGGGGTTAACACTGAAGCTTTCTTT,CASSQDASGVNTEAFF
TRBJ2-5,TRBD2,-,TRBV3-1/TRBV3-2,TGTGCCAGCAGCCAAGGTGCCGGGACTAACCAAGAGACCCAGTACTTC,CASSQGAGTNQETQYF
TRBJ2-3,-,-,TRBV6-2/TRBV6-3,TGTGCCAGCAGTTACTGGAGCTCGGCAGATACGCAGTATTTT,CASSYWSSADTQYF
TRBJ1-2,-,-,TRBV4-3,TGCGCCAGCAGCCAAGGACTAGGGCCGTTTGACTACACCTTC,CASSQGLGPFDYTF
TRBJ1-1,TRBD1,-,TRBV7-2,TGTGCCAGCACCCTAACAGGGGGCCCACTCCAAGGTTTCTTT,CASTLTGGPLQGFF
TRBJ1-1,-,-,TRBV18,TGTGCCAGCTCACCACCAAAACGGACGAGAGGGACTGAAGCTTTCTTT,CASSPPKRTRGTEAFF
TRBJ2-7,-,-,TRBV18,TGTGCCAGCTCACCACCGAAGAGGGAGGGGGCATCCTACGAGCAGTACTTC,CASSPPKREGASYEQYF
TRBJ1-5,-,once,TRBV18,TGTGCCAGCTCACCTGGACGGAACAATCAGCCCCAGCATTTT,CASSPGRNNQPQHF
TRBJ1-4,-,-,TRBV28,TGTGCCAGCAGTTTATCGGGCGCGTCTAATGAAAAACTGTTTTTT,CASSLSGASNEKLFF
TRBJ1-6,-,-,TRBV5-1,TGCGCCAGCAGCTTCGAAGAGCTAAATTCACCCCTCCACTTT,CASSFEELNSPLHF
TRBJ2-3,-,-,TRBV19,TGTGCCAGTAGTTCGCGCACAGATACGCAGTATTTT,CASSSRTDTQYF
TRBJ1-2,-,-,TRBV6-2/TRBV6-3,TGTGCCAGCAGCAACCCGGCACAGGGTGGTGGCTACACCTTC,CASSNPAQGGGYTF
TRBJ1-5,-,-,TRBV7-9,TGTGCCAGCAGCTTTGGGGATAGCAATCAGCCCCAGCATTTT,CASSFGDSNQPQHF
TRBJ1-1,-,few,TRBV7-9,TGTGCCAGCAGCAAGGGTCCTGGGGAAGCTTTCTTT,CASSKGPGEAFF
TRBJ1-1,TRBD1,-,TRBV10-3,TGTGCCATCAGTCCTCGGGACAGGGGGCGGGAGACTGAAGCTTTCTTT,CAISPRDRGRETEAFF
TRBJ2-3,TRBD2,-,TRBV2,TGTGCCAGCAGGTCGGGGGGTTACACAGATACGCAGTATTTT,CASRSGGYTDTQYF
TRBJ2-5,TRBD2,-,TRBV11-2,TGTGCCAGCAGCGGAGCCTGGCGGGGGGTCCAAGAGACCCAGTACTTC,CASSGAWRGVQETQYF
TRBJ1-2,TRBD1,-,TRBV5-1,TGCGCCAGCAGGGATACTTTACAGGGGAGGGATGGCTACACCTTC,CASRDTLQGRDGYTF
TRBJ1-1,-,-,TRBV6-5,TGTGCCAGCAGTTACTCAAGAGGGGGGGGCTGGACTGAAGCTTTCTTT,CASSYSRGGGWTEAFF
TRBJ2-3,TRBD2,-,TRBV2,TGTGCCAGCAGCGGGGCTAGCGGGGGGTTAACGCAGTATTTT,CASSGASGGLTQYF
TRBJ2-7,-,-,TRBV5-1,TGCGCCAGCAGCTTGTTAGGAGGGACACAAGCTTACGAGCAGTACTTC,CASSLLGGTQAYEQYF
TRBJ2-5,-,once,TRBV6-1,TGTGCCAGCAGTGAAGCGCTCTGGGAGACCCAGTACTTC,CASSEALWETQYF
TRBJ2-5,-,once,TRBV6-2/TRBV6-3,TGTGCCAGCAGTCCAAGGGGGGGGGAACAGACCCAGTACTTC,CASSPRGGEQTQYF
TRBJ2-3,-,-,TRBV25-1,TGTGCCAGCAGTGTAGCGGGCACAGATACGCAGTATTTT,CASSVAGTDTQYF
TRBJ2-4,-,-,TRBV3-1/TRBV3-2,TGTGCCAGCAGCCAGTTGGGGGGGCCGAGAGACATTCAGTACTTC,CASSQLGGPRDIQYF
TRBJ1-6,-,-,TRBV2,TGTGCCAGCAGTGGTAAGGGCAGGGGAGCGTACCTATCGTGGAATTCACCCCTCCACTTT,CASSGKGRGAYLSWNSPLHF
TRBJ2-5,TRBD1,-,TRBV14,TGTGCCAGCAGCTCGAACCGGGACAGGGGGGATAGGACCCAGTACTTC,CASSSNRDRGDRTQYF
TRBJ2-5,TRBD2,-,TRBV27,TGTGCCAGCAGTCCAGGGAGGGGCAGGGAAAAGACCCAGTACTTC,CASSPGRGREKTQYF
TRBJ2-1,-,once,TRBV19,TGTGCCAGTACCTCAAGGTGGGGGGGGGCCTCCAATGAGCAGTTCTTC,CASTSRWGGASNEQFF
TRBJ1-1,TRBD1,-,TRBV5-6,TGTGCCAGCAGTCTACAGGGGACTACTGAAGCTTTCTTT,CASSLQGTTEAFF
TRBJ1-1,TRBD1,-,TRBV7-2,TGTGCCAGCAGCTTACAGGGGGGCGGCACTGAAGCTTTCTTT,CASSLQGGGTEAFF
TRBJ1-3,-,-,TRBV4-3,TGCGCCAGCAGCCAAGGAGGTGCCCGGGACCCCATATATTTT,CASSQGGARDPIYF
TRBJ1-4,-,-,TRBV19,TGTGCCAGTAGTACTGACGCAACTAATGAAAAACTGTTTTTT,CASSTDATNEKLFF
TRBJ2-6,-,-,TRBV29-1,TGCAGCGTTGTTTCAGGGACTGGGGCCAACGTCCTGACTTTC,CSVVSGTGANVLTF
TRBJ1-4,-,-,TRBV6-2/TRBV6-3,TGTGCCAGCAGCCCCCGAGTGGGCGAAAAACTGTTTTTT,CASSPRVGEKLFF
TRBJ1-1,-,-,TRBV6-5,TGTGCCAGCAGTTCCGAAAAATACAGGAGATCTGAAGCTTTCTTT,CASSSEKYRRSEAFF
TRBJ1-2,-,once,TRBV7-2,TGTGCCAGCAGCTTAGACTCCCCCGACTTGGGCTATGGCTACACCTTC,CASSLDSPDLGYGYTF
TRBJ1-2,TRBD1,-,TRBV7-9,TGTGCCAGCAGCTCGAGACAGGGGGTTTATGGCTACACCTTC,CASSSRQGVYGYTF
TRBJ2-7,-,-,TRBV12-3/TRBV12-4,TGTGCCAGCAGTTTTTTGGTAAGGAACGAGCAGTACTTC,CASSFLVRNEQYF
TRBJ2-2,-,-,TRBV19,TGTGCCAGTAGTGATCCCCGGGGTAGAACCGGGGAGCTGTTTTTT,CASSDPRGRTGELFF
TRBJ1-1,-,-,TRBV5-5,TGTGCCAGCAGCTTGGCTCCTAACACTGAAGCTTTCTTT,CASSLAPNTEAFF
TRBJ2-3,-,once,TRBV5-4,TGTGCCAGCAGCCAGGCCAGGGGACCAGATACGCAGTATTTT,CASSQARGPDTQYF
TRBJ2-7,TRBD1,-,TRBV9,TGTGCCAGCACCCCGGGACAGGACTCTTACGAGCAGTACTTC,CASTPGQDSYEQYF
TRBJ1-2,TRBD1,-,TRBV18,TGTGCCAGCTCACCTGGGACAGGGAACTATGGCTACACCTTC,CASSPGTGNYGYTF
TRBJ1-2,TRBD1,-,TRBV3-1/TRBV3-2,TGTGCCAGCAGCCCTGGGACAGTCTCCTCTGGCTACACCTTC,CASSPGTVSSGYTF